The 21 T cell receptor beta chains below were found in one sample sequenced in a study of CD8 T cells in Susac syndrome. The authors reverse transcribed roughly 0.5 to 1 ug RNA with random hexamers. TCRdb re-called the immunoSEQ multiplex PCR reads with MiXCR, one entry per CDR3 protein. There are about 200,000 distinct CDR3 sequences in the sample; around 93% occur only once, and around 0.08% lies in the top ten. Sequenced: CD4+ T cells from PBMCs. Receptors originate from a human donor with multiple sclerosis.

V is TRBV5-1 and J is TRBJ2-7; tentatively, D is TRBD1 (6 bases). V was trimmed by 4 bases and J by 0 bases, leaving 11 bases between them. The CDR3 has 14 residues. Germline V gives CDR1 SGHRS, CDR2 YFSETQ. The CDR3 here is CASSPGHSSYEQYV. CDR3 coding DNA: TGCGCCAGCAGCCCGGGACACAGCTCCTACGAGCAGTACGTC.

The genes are TRBV2 and TRBJ2-2; D ambiguous. The CDR3 runs 15 residues. Germline CDR1 and CDR2: SNHLY and FYNNEI. The V end was cut by 6 bases, the J end by 1 base, with 12 bases between. The CDR3 is CASSPSRQNTGELFF. The CDR3 nucleotides read TGTGCCAGCAGCCCAAGTCGGCAGAACACCGGGGAGCTGTTTTTT.

There are a few counts of this clonotype. The V and J genes are TRBV11-1 and TRBJ2-1; D is undetermined. Germline-derived CDR1 and CDR2 are SGHAT and FQDESV (reference sequence). This CDR3 is 15 amino acids long. Trimming pared 1 base from V and 0 bases from J, leaving 7 bases between. The chain's CDR3 is CASSLDASSYNEQFF. CDR3 DNA: TGTGCCAGCAGCTTAGATGCCAGCTCCTACAATGAGCAGTTCTTC.

The chain has TRBV3-1 and TRBJ2-1; TRBD2 agrees at 9 bases. V was pared by 0 bases and J by 6 bases, with 9 bases of the junction left unmatched. This CDR3 is built from 17 residues. Germline V gene lookup returns CDR1 LGHDT and CDR2 YNNKEL (reference sequence). CDR3 region: CASSQDGLAGPSNEQFF. The DNA for the CDR3 is TGTGCCAGCAGCCAAGATGGGCTAGCGGGGCCTTCCAATGAGCAGTTCTTC.

This clonotype was recorded only once. The chain carries TRBV10-3 and TRBJ2-5, with D unresolved. The V gene's germline CDR1 is ENHRY and CDR2 SYGVKD. The CDR3 totals 14 residues. V was pared by 0 bases and J by 5 bases, with 10 bases between. CDR3 region: CAISESIQSETQYF. Written as DNA, the CDR3 is TGTGCCATCAGTGAGTCGATACAGTCCGAGACCCAGTACTTC.

V usage is TRBV3-1 and J usage is TRBJ2-1; D remains ambiguous. Germline-derived CDR1 and CDR2 are LGHDT and YNNKEL (reference sequence). The CDR3 has 15 amino acids. V dropped 0 bases and J dropped 0 bases, with 6 bases sitting between them. The DNA of the CDR3 is TGTGCCAGCAGCCAAGACCCGGTCTCCTACAATGAGCAGTTCTTC. Translated, it gives CASSQDPVSYNEQFF.

This clonotype was picked up one time. V and J are TRBV15 and TRBJ2-7; TRBD2 aligns across 11 bases. The CDR3 has 15 residues. V gave up 3 bases and J gave up 4 bases; unmatched junction bases: 5. CDR1 LNHNV and CDR2 YYDKDF come from the germline V gene (reference sequence). In nucleotides, the CDR3 is TGTGCCACCAGCAGTGTGACTAGCGGGGTTTACGAGCAGTACGTC. Its translation: CATSSVTSGVYEQYV.

The chain is built from TRBV30 and TRBJ2-2, with 7 bases lining up with TRBD1. Germline lookup yields CDR1 GTSNPN and CDR2 SVGIG (reference sequence). CDR3 length: 15 amino acids. With V trimmed by 4 bases and J by 4 bases, 9 bases remained unmatched. CDR3 in amino acids: CAWTEQGSATGELFF. In nucleotides, the CDR3 is TGTGCCTGGACTGAACAGGGGTCGGCCACCGGGGAGCTGTTTTTT.

The chain employs TRBV7-9 and TRBJ1-1; 7 positions match TRBD1. The CDR3 is 14 residues long. Germline loops: CDR1 SEHNR, CDR2 FQNEAQ (reference sequence). The V segment lost 5 bases and the J segment 1 base; nucleotides outside the gene matches: 4. The CDR3 reads CASSQGDRNTEAFF. The CDR3 nucleotides read TGTGCCAGCAGCCAGGGGGACAGGAACACTGAAGCTTTCTTT.

Here the CDR3 DNA reads TGTGCCAGCAGCCCTAAACTAGCGGGTGTTCAAGAGACCCAGTACTTC. Translated: CASSPKLAGVQETQYF. V and J are TRBV7-6 and TRBJ2-5; 9 bases fit TRBD2. Germline values: CDR1 SGHVS, CDR2 FNYEAQ. This CDR3 is built from 16 residues. With 5 bases clipped from V and 2 bases from J, the junction kept 9 bases outside the gene matches.

This clonotype was counted a few times. The rearrangement uses TRBV30 and TRBJ2-1; D unclear. V dropped 0 bases and J dropped 7 bases, with 10 bases sitting between them. The CDR3 runs 13 residues. The V gene's germline CDR1 is GTSNPN and CDR2 SVGIG (reference sequence). The CDR3 spells CAWSVMELNEQFF. The CDR3, as DNA: TGTGCCTGGAGTGTAATGGAGTTGAATGAGCAGTTCTTC.

The V and J genes are TRBV12-3 or TRBV12-4 and TRBJ1-1; D remains unclear. Trimming stripped 1 base from V and 5 bases from J, with 11 bases between. This CDR3 comprises 14 residues. This chain's CDR3 is CASSLGAVRTEAFF. The CDR3 coding sequence is TGTGCCAGCAGTTTAGGGGCAGTAAGGACTGAAGCTTTCTTT.

The chain recombines TRBV18 with TRBJ1-2; no reliable D call. In germline, CDR1 is KGHSH, CDR2 LQKENI. The CDR3 has 12 amino acids. V gave up 0 bases and J gave up 8 bases, with 7 bases separating them. The CDR3 coding sequence is TGTGCCAGCTCACCACCCTCGTCGGGCTACACCTTC. Translation gives CASSPPSSGYTF.

This clonotype was seen just once. The rearrangement uses TRBV2 and TRBJ2-7; TRBD2 might be the D (6 bases). Looked up from germline, CDR1 is SNHLY and CDR2 is FYNNEI. V lost 11 bases and J 0 bases, leaving 14 bases between the germline ends. The CDR3 is 13 amino acids. CDR3 residues: CAGGTPVSYEQYF. The CDR3 coding sequence is TGTGCCGGCGGGACTCCCGTCTCCTACGAGCAGTACTTC. Complete variable domain (other parts from reference TRBV2 and TRBJ2-7): EPEVTQTPSHQVTQMGQEVILRCVPISNHLYFYWYRQILGQKVEFLVSFYNNEISEKSEIFDDQFSVERPDGSNFTLKIRSTKLEDSAMYFCAGGTPVSYEQYFGPGTRLTVT.

J is TRBJ1-2 and V is TRBV29-1, with TRBD1 matching over 8 bases. The germline gives CDR1 SQVTM, CDR2 ANQGSEA. With 4 bases clipped from V and 5 bases from J, the junction kept 9 bases outside the gene matches. This CDR3 is 14 amino acids long. Here the CDR3 DNA reads TGCAGCGTTGGGCTAACCGGGACAGGATATGGCTACACCTTC. Its translation: CSVGLTGTGYGYTF.

This CDR3 reads CSVVGHLLRNTEAFF. The CDR3 DNA sequence: TGCAGCGTTGTAGGGCATCTCCTGAGGAACACTGAAGCTTTCTTT. This sequence joins TRBV29-1 and TRBJ1-1, with no clear D. This CDR3 spans 15 amino acids. The germline V gene encodes CDR1 SQVTM and CDR2 ANQGSEA. V was pared by 4 bases and J by 1 base, with 16 bases between.

This clonotype appeared a single time. The chain uses TRBV12-3 or TRBV12-4 and TRBJ2-1, with 10 bases that match TRBD2. The CDR3 contains 14 residues. The ends lost 9 bases at V and 9 bases at J; junction bases unmatched: 11. CDR3 DNA sequence: TGTGCCAGTAGCGGGGGGCGAGGGGGCCTTGAGCAGTTCTTC. The encoded protein is CASSGGRGGLEQFF.

This clonotype was observed a single time. The chain joins TRBV7-3 to TRBJ1-2; TRBD1 is a possible D gene (5 bases). V was clipped by 4 bases and J by 7 bases, with 13 bases between them. This CDR3 is 13 amino acids long. The germline CDR1 and CDR2 sequences are SGHTA and FQGTGA. In nucleotides, the CDR3 is TGTGCCAGCAGCTCGGAGAGGGGAGGTGGCTACACCTTC. This sequence encodes CASSSERGGGYTF.

V is TRBV6-5 and J is TRBJ1-6, with unresolved D. The CDR3 has 15 residues. Trimming took 6 bases from V and 8 from J, leaving 17 bases between them. Germline CDR1 reads MNHEY; CDR2 reads SVGAGI. The CDR3 bases are TGTGCCAGCAGACCGCCGTACCGGGTCCATTCACCCCTCCACTTT. It codes for CASRPPYRVHSPLHF.

DNA of the CDR3: TGCAGTGCTAGAGGGGACATAGGGTTCACTGAAGCTTTCTTT. Protein: CSARGDIGFTEAFF. J is TRBJ1-1 and V is TRBV20-1, with a possible D match to TRBD1 (6 bases). V was cut by 1 base and J by 4 bases, with 13 bases left in between. The CDR3 runs to 14 residues. Germline assignment: CDR1 DFQATT and CDR2 SNEGSKA (reference sequence).

The gene calls are TRBV24-1 and TRBJ2-4, with TRBD2 as a possible D gene (6 bases). The CDR3 runs to 13 residues. Germline CDR1 KGHDR, CDR2 SFDVKD. V was cut by 9 bases and J by 8 bases, with 16 bases left in between. The CDR3 is CATSDGGLDIQYF. The CDR3 coding sequence is TGTGCCACCTCCGACGGAGGGCTAGACATTCAGTACTTC.